This T cell receptor (beta chain) appears in the sequencing data of a study of graft-versus-host responses after intestinal transplantation. The CDR3 extends over 15 amino acids. Germline assignment: CDR1 MGHDK and CDR2 SYGVNS. J was trimmed by 3 bases and V by 6 bases; bases with no gene match: 7. TCRdb's copy holds only in-frame clones and misses some; the assay was immunoSEQ multiplex PCR. The data show over 75,000 clones, with roughly 84% seen just once and more than 7% held by the top ten. With regard to this clone: Its target is unknown.

The receptor was isolated from a human donor who was the organ donor for an intestinal transplant. The sample was unstimulated CD8+ T cells sorted from spleen or lymph node cells, taken before transplant. J is TRBJ2-2 and V is TRBV25-1, with TRBD1 matching 7 bases. CDR3 DNA sequence: TGTGCCAGCAGCGCCGGGACAGCGGACACCGGGGAGCTGTTTTTT. Translated: CASSAGTADTGELFF.